This T cell receptor beta chain was documented in a study of response to subunit inactivated influenza vaccine. Points from the study as a whole: Each seasonal flu vaccination may recruit only limited new T cells, authors suggested.

TCRdb redid the calling of the RT-PCR reads with MiXCR, one entry per CDR3 protein. Counted here are 450,000 to 600,000 distinct CDR3 sequences, around 8% occurring once; the ten biggest clones make up 10% to 15%. The CDR3 covers 15 residues. J gave up 2 bases and V 4 bases, and 8 bases lay outside the gene matches. Germline CDR1 reads PRHDT; CDR2 reads FYEKMQ (reference sequence). A remark on this clonotype: Its antigen is undetermined.

This TCR was sampled from a man aged 50-75 years who received an inactivated influenza vaccine. V is TRBV13 and J is TRBJ2-7; TRBD1 matches at 7 bases. The sample in question was PBMCs from blood, obtained roughly 24 months after vaccination. The CDR3 is CASSSDRAPPYEQYF. The CDR3 DNA follows: TGTGCCAGCAGCTCCGACAGGGCACCTCCCTACGAGCAGTACTTC.